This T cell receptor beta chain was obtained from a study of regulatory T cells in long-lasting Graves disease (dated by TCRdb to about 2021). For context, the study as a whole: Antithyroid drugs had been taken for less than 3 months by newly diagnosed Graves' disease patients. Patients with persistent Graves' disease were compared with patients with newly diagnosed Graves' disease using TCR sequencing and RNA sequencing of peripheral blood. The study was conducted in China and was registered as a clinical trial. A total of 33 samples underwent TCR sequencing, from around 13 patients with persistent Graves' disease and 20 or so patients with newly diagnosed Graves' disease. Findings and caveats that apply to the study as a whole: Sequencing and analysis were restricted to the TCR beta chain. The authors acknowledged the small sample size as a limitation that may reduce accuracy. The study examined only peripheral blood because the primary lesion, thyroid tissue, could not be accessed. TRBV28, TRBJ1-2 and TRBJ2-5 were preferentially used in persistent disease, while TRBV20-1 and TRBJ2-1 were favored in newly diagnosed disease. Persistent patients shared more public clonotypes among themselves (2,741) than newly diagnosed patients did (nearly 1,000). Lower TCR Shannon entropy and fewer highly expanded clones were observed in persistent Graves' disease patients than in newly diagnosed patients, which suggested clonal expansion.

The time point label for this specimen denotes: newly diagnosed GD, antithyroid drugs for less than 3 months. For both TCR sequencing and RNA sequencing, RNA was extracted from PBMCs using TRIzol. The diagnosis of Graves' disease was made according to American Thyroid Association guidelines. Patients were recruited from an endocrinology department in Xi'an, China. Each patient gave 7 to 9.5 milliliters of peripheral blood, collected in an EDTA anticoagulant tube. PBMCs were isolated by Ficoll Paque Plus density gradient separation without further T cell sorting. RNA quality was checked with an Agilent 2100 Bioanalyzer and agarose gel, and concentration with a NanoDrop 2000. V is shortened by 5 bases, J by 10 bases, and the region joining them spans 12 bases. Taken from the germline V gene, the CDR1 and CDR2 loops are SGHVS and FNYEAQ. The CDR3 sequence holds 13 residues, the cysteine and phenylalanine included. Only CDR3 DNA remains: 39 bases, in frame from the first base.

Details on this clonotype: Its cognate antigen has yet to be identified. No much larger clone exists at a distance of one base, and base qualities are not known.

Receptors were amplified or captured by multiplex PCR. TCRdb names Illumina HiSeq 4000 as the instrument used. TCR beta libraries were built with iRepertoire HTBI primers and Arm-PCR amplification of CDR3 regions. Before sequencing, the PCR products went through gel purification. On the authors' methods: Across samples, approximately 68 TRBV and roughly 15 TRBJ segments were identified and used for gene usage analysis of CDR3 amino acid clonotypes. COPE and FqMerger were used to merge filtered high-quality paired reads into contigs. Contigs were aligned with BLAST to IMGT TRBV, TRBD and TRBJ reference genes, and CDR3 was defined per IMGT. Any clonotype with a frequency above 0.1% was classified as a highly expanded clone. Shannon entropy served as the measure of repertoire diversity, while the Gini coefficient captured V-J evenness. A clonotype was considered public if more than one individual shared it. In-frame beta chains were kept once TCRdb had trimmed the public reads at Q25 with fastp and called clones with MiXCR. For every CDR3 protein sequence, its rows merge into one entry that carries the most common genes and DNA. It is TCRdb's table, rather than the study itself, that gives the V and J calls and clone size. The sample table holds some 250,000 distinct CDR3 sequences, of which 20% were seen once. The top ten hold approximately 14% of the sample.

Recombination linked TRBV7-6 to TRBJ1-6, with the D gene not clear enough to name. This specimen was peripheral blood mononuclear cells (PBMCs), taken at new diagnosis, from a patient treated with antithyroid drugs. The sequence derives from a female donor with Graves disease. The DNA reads TGTGCCAGCAGCGCCCATTTTGGCTCACCCCTCCACTTT. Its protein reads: CASSAHFGSPLHF.